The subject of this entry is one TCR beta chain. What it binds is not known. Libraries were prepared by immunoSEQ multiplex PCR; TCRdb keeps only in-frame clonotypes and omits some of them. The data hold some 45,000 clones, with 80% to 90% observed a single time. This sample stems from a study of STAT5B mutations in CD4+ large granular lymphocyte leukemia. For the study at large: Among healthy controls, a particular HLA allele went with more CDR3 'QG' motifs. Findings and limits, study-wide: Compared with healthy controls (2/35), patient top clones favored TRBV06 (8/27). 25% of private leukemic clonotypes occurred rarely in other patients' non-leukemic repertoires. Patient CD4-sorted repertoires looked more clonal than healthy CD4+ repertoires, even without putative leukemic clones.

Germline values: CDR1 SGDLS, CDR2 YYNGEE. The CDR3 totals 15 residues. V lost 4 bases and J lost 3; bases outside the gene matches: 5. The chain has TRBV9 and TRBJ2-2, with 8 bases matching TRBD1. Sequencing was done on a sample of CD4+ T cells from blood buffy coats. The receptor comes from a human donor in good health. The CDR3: CASSPQTGDTGELFF. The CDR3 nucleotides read TGTGCCAGCAGCCCTCAGACAGGGGACACCGGGGAGCTGTTTTTT.